This T cell receptor (beta chain) originates from a study of CD8+ T cells in alopecia areata. The authors sorted CD4+ and CD8+ T cells from PBMCs. This clone has just a few counts. Trimming took off 2 bases at V and 8 bases at J, with 7 bases between the two ends. CDR1 and CDR2 (germline): ENHRY, SYGVKD. The CDR3 runs to 13 residues. cDNA serving as the sequencing template came from extracted, reverse transcribed RNA. The repertoire was sequenced with immunoSEQ multiplex PCR; TCRdb's copy has only in-frame clones and lacks some. The table lists over 150,000 clones, around three fifths of them singletons.

V gene TRBV10-3 combines with J gene TRBJ1-6; D unresolved. Sequencing used CD4+ T cells sorted from blood, obtained at week 0. The sequence derives from a human donor with alopecia areata. CDR3 amino acids: CAISEGWDSPLHF. In DNA, the CDR3 is TGTGCCATCAGTGAGGGGTGGGATTCACCCCTCCACTTT.